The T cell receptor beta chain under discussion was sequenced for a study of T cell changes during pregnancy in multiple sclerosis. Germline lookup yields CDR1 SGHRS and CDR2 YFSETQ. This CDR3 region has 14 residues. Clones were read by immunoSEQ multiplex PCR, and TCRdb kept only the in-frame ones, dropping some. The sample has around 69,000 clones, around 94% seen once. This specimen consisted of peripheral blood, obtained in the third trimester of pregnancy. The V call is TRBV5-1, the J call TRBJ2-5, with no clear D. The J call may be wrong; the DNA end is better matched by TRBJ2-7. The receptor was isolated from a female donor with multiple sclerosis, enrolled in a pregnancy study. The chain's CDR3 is CASSLAVSSYEQYF. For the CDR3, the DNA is TGCGCCAGCAGCTTGGCGGTAAGCTCCTACGAGCAGTACTTC.